Presented here are 27 T cell receptor beta chains from one specimen sequenced in a study of cytotoxic CD8 clonotypes in ibrutinib-treated CLL. Libraries were prepared by immunoSEQ multiplex PCR; TCRdb keeps only in-frame clonotypes and omits some of them. Of under 200,000 clones listed, 81% are singletons. The sample was PBMCs, taken after 12 months of ibrutinib treatment. Receptors originate from a human donor with chronic lymphocytic leukemia.

The chain links TRBV4-2 to TRBJ2-3, with D perhaps matching TRBD2 (5 bases). This CDR3 has 15 residues. The V end was cut by 0 bases, the J end by 2 bases, with 9 bases between. CDR1 is LGHNA and CDR2 is YNFKEQ in the germline V gene. CDR3 in DNA: TGTGCCAGCAGCCAAGATCGGGGAACCACAGATACGCAGTATTTT. Translated: CASSQDRGTTDTQYF.

CDR3 nucleotides: TGTGCCAGTAGTCCGGGACTCTCAAGCTCCTACAATGAGCAGTTCTTC. This gives the protein CASSPGLSSSYNEQFF. The chain combines TRBV19 with TRBJ2-1; D may be TRBD2 (6 bases). The germline V gene encodes CDR1 LNHDA and CDR2 SQIVND (reference sequence). Trimming removed 5 bases at V and 0 bases at J, with 14 bases between. There are 16 residues in the CDR3.

The V and J genes are TRBV27 and TRBJ2-7, with D possibly TRBD1 on 5 matching bases. Germline loops: CDR1 MNHEY, CDR2 SMNVEV (reference sequence). V was trimmed by 5 bases and J by 2 bases, leaving 13 bases between them. The CDR3 consists of 14 residues. CDR3: CASSPRTLTYEQYF. The CDR3 nucleotides read TGTGCCAGCAGTCCCCGGACACTTACCTACGAGCAGTACTTC.

The gene calls are TRBV5-4 and TRBJ2-3; D remains unclear. Trimming cost V 4 bases and J 1 base, with 10 bases left between them. The CDR3 totals 14 residues. The V gene's germline CDR1 is SGHNT and CDR2 YYREEE (reference sequence). The CDR3 region is CASSQDPGTDTQYF. CDR3 coding DNA: TGTGCCAGCAGCCAGGACCCAGGCACAGATACGCAGTATTTT.

The chain carries TRBV7-9 and TRBJ1-1, with TRBD1 matching over 11 bases. Trimming removed 5 bases from V and 1 base from J; junction bases left unmatched: 0. The CDR3 spans 14 residues. Germline CDR1 is SEHNR and CDR2 is FQNEAQ (reference sequence). DNA of the CDR3: TGTGCCAGCAGCGGGACAGGGGGGAACACTGAAGCTTTCTTT. This encodes CASSGTGGNTEAFF.

The rearrangement uses TRBV28 and TRBJ1-5; no reliable D call. Per the germline V gene, CDR1 is MDHEN and CDR2 is SYDVKM. The V end lost 2 bases, the J end lost 0 bases, and 11 bases lay between the germline ends. The CDR3 loop spans 16 amino acids. The chain's CDR3 is CASSLLGRSSNQPQHF. The CDR3 nucleotides read TGTGCCAGCAGTTTACTCGGCAGGAGTAGCAATCAGCCCCAGCATTTT.

This clone was seen only once. The chain links TRBV10-3 to TRBJ2-5; no reliable D call. V was clipped by 9 bases and J by 4 bases, with 12 bases between them. CDR1 is ENHRY and CDR2 is SYGVKD in the germline V gene. The CDR3 runs 12 residues. CDR3 region: CAISTLGETQYF. The CDR3 region has the DNA TGTGCCATAAGTACTCTGGGAGAGACCCAGTACTTC.

The chain combines TRBV5-1 with TRBJ2-2; D is unclear. Per germline, CDR1 SGHRS and CDR2 YFSETQ. The CDR3 consists of 17 residues. Trimming took off 1 base at V and 1 base at J, with 14 bases between the two ends. For the CDR3, the DNA is TGCGCCAGCAGCTTGTTTCCGACCCCCGGGAACACCGGGGAGCTGTTTTTT. Amino acid sequence: CASSLFPTPGNTGELFF.

This sequence joins TRBV5-1 and TRBJ2-7, with 13 bases identical to TRBD2. This CDR3 has 14 residues. V lost 5 bases, J lost 5 bases, and 4 bases stayed unmatched. Germline V gives CDR1 SGHRS, CDR2 YFSETQ. CDR3 nucleotides: TGCGCCAGCAGTCCGGGACTAGCGGGAAACGAGCAGTACTTC. This gives the protein CASSPGLAGNEQYF.

The chain employs TRBV5-8 and TRBJ2-3, with D unclear. Trimming left V 2 bases short and J 3 bases short, with 7 bases between. CDR3 length equals 13 residues. The germline V gene has CDR1 SGHTS and CDR2 YDEGEE. CDR3 region: CASSLYGTDTQYF. CDR3 coding DNA: TGTGCCAGCAGCTTATATGGGACAGATACGCAGTATTTT.

The gene calls are TRBV6-5 and TRBJ2-7; 7 bases are shared with TRBD1. The V gene's germline CDR1 is MNHEY and CDR2 SVGAGI. The CDR3 covers 15 residues. Losses at the gene ends were 5 bases for V and 1 base for J; bases not matched to a gene: 8. The CDR3 bases are TGTGCCAGCAGTCCCCGTAGACAGGGATCCTACGAGCAGTACTTC. Translating it yields CASSPRRQGSYEQYF.

The rearrangement joins TRBV7-2 to TRBJ2-5, with D hard to call. Trimming took off 1 base at V and 4 bases at J, with 13 bases between the two ends. The CDR3 has 15 amino acids. CDR1 and CDR2 (germline): SGHTA, FQGNSA. The CDR3 here is CASSLGSSWGETQYF. The CDR3 DNA reads TGTGCCAGCAGCTTAGGCTCCAGTTGGGGAGAGACCCAGTACTTC.

The genes are TRBV5-5 and TRBJ1-1; TRBD1 agrees at 7 bases. Trimming at V came to 4 bases and at J to 10 bases, leaving 13 bases not matched to a gene. The germline CDR1 and CDR2 sequences are SGHKS and YYEKEE (reference sequence). The CDR3 runs 14 residues. The CDR3 loop reads CASSLLQGPRGAFF. In nucleotides, the CDR3 is TGTGCCAGCAGCCTACTACAGGGGCCTAGGGGAGCTTTCTTT. The full variable domain, its missing parts supplied by reference TRBV5-5 and TRBJ1-1, is DAGVTQSPTHLIKTRGQQVTLRCSPISGHKSVSWYQQVLGQGPQFIFQYYEKEERGRGNFPDRFSARQFPNYSSELNVNALLLGDSALYLCASSLLQGPRGAFFGQGTRLTVV.

The chain employs TRBV5-4 and TRBJ2-7; weak D call: TRBD1 (5 bases). Trimming removed 4 bases at V and 4 bases at J, with 12 bases between. The CDR3 consists of 13 residues. Per the germline V gene, CDR1 is SGHNT and CDR2 is YYREEE (reference sequence). CDR3 sequence: CASSRPDKYEQYF. The CDR3 DNA sequence: TGTGCCAGCAGCCGACCGGACAAGTACGAGCAGTACTTC. The complete variable domain, with remaining parts taken from reference TRBV5-4 and TRBJ2-7, reads ETGVTQSPTHLIKTRGQQVTLRCSSQSGHNTVSWYQQALGQGPQFIFQYYREEENGRGNFPPRFSGLQFPNYSSELNVNALELDDSALYLCASSRPDKYEQYFGPGTRLTVT.

The chain recombines TRBV27 with TRBJ2-4, with 11 positions matching TRBD1. CDR1 and CDR2 (germline): MNHEY, SMNVEV (reference sequence). V was clipped by 1 base and J by 3 bases; unmatched bases: 11. This CDR3 contains 19 residues. The CDR3 protein is CASSLFPRTGGVNKNIQYF. The CDR3 bases are TGTGCCAGCAGTTTATTCCCAAGGACAGGGGGCGTTAACAAAAACATTCAGTACTTC.

The chain is built from TRBV15 and TRBJ1-2; D not certain. CDR3 length equals 15 residues. CDR1 LNHNV and CDR2 YYDKDF come from the germline V gene (reference sequence). Trimming removed 0 bases from V and 5 bases from J, with 13 bases in between. This CDR3 is CATSRDRGLGYGYTF. The CDR3, as DNA: TGTGCCACCAGCAGAGATCGAGGGCTCGGATATGGCTACACCTTC.

The chain employs TRBV4-1 and TRBJ1-2, with 8 positions matching TRBD1. The length of the CDR3 is 17 residues. V trimming: 0 bases; J trimming: 2 bases; junction bases outside the gene matches: 8. CDR1 is MGHRA, CDR2 YSYEKL, per germline. The CDR3: CASSQDWRNRGNYGYTF. CDR3 nucleotides: TGCGCCAGCAGCCAAGATTGGAGAAACAGGGGGAACTATGGCTACACCTTC.

The V and J genes are TRBV4-3 and TRBJ2-3; 14 bases are shared with TRBD2. The CDR3 length is 16 residues. The V gene's germline CDR1 is LGHNA and CDR2 YSLEER. With V trimmed by 3 bases and J by 8 bases, 7 bases remained unmatched. Written as DNA, the CDR3 is TGCGCCAGCAGCCACGGACTAGCGGGAGGTCCTGGTACGCAGTATTTT. Protein: CASSHGLAGGPGTQYF.

The J gene is TRBJ2-3, the V gene TRBV30, with 11 nucleotides matching TRBD2. This CDR3 has 15 residues. CDR1 GTSNPN and CDR2 SVGIG come from the germline V gene (reference sequence). Trimming removed 0 bases from V and 5 bases from J; junction bases left unmatched: 4. CDR3 protein: CAWSVSGGARDTQYF. The CDR3 bases are TGTGCCTGGAGTGTTAGCGGGGGGGCTCGAGATACGCAGTATTTT.

The V gene is TRBV6-6, the J gene TRBJ2-6; D is unresolved. V dropped 4 bases and J dropped 2 bases, with 9 bases sitting between them. The germline gives CDR1 MNHNY, CDR2 SVGAGI (reference sequence). The CDR3 has 15 amino acids. CDR3 nucleotide sequence: TGTGCCAGCAGTTTCCGCCATCCTGGGGCCAACGTCCTGACTTTC. As protein: CASSFRHPGANVLTF.

The chain combines TRBV7-9 with TRBJ2-5; TRBD2 is a possible D gene (6 bases). This CDR3 spans 17 amino acids. In germline, CDR1 is SEHNR, CDR2 FQNEAQ (reference sequence). V lost 0 bases to trimming and J lost 5 bases, with 19 bases between them. In DNA, the CDR3 is TGTGCCAGCAGCTTAGCTACCGGGGGACCCACAGACGAGACCCAGTACTTC. Encoded protein: CASSLATGGPTDETQYF.

The chain joins TRBV10-3 to TRBJ1-1, with D possibly being TRBD1 (6 bases). The V end was cut by 7 bases, the J end by 7 bases, with 16 bases between. Germline loops: CDR1 ENHRY, CDR2 SYGVKD. The CDR3 loop spans 13 amino acids. The CDR3 bases are TGTGCCATCAAACCGGGACAAAAAAATGAAGCTTTCTTT. Translating it yields CAIKPGQKNEAFF.

The chain carries TRBV4-3 and TRBJ2-7; D not resolved. V lost 1 base and J lost 3, with 10 bases in between. In germline, CDR1 is LGHNA, CDR2 YSLEER. This CDR3 is built from 14 residues. The CDR3 sequence is CASSQGAALYEQYF. CDR3 in DNA: TGCGCCAGCAGCCAAGGTGCCGCACTCTACGAGCAGTACTTC.

The chain combines TRBV30 with TRBJ1-6, with 7 bases fitting TRBD1. Trimming removed 2 bases from V and 9 bases from J; junction bases left unmatched: 7. Germline assignment: CDR1 GTSNPN and CDR2 SVGIG (reference sequence). The CDR3 extends over 14 amino acids. CDR3: CAWSTLRQGSPLHF. The CDR3, as DNA: TGTGCCTGGAGTACCCTCCGACAGGGTTCACCCCTCCACTTT.

CDR3 region: CASSPPTGTGSEKLFF. The CDR3 DNA is TGTGCCAGCTCACCTCCCACCGGGACAGGGAGTGAAAAACTGTTTTTT. This chain uses TRBV18 with TRBJ1-4, with TRBD1 identical over 9 bases. V gave up 3 bases and J gave up 7 bases; unmatched junction bases: 9. CDR1 KGHSH and CDR2 LQKENI come from the germline V gene. CDR3 size: 16 residues.

This clone was counted a single time. V gene TRBV28 combines with J gene TRBJ1-2; the match to TRBD1 covers 8 bases. The J segment lost 7 bases and the V segment lost 6 bases, leaving 7 bases of the junction unmatched. Per germline, CDR1 MDHEN and CDR2 SYDVKM. The CDR3 has 13 amino acids. The CDR3 nucleotides read TGTGCCAGCAGCGTGGACAGGGACTTTGGCTACACCTTC. This gives the protein CASSVDRDFGYTF.

The chain has TRBV28 and TRBJ1-4; D gene ambiguous. Germline loops: CDR1 MDHEN, CDR2 SYDVKM. This CDR3 region has 14 residues. Deletions cut 6 bases from V and 7 bases from J, with 15 bases between. CDR3: CASRMGGAAEKLFF. CDR3 nucleotide sequence: TGTGCCAGCAGAATGGGAGGCGCGGCTGAAAAACTGTTTTTT.